This TCR beta chain derives from a study of Ad26.COV2.S vaccination and SARS-CoV-2 variants. Study details: As a participant in COV1001, the donor was in the Ad26.COV2.S trial arm.

Treatment indicated: 15 to 20 received Ad26.COV2.S at low or high dose, single or two shots; about 5 received placebo; per-sample allocation not given. Sampling happened 63 days after the first vaccine or placebo injection. The table came from immunoSEQ multiplex PCR; TCRdb's copy has only in-frame clones and leaves some out. The table lists approximately 350,000 clones, around four fifths of them singletons. About this clone itself: As yet, its antigen is unknown.

Study-wide findings and caveats: While placebo recipients had lower spike-specific TCR breadth, vaccine recipients had more.

This clonotype was obtained from a person between 18 and 59 years old who received the Ad26.COV2.S COVID-19 vaccine or a placebo. Sample: peripheral blood, taken in a trial of Ad26.COV2.S vaccine versus placebo.

The CDR3 loop reads CASSQGPGTGLNTEAFF. In DNA, the CDR3 is TGTGCCAGCAGCCAAGGTCCCGGGACAGGGCTGAACACTGAAGCTTTCTTT. The V gene is TRBV7-8, the J gene TRBJ1-1, with 9 bases fitting TRBD1. The V gene end was trimmed by 5 bases and the J gene end by 0 bases; junction bases not matched to a gene: 10. Per germline, CDR1 SGHVS and CDR2 FQNEAQ. CDR3 length: 17 amino acids. Together with reference TRBV7-8 and TRBJ1-1, the CDR3 gives the full variable domain: GAGVSQSPRYKVAKRGQDVALRCDPISGHVSLFWYQQALGQGPEFLTYFQNEAQLDKSGLPSDRFFAERPEGSVSTLKIQRTQQEDSAVYLCASSQGPGTGLNTEAFFGQGTRLTVV.